This T cell receptor (beta chain) was captured by sequencing in a study of T-cell memory formation after mild COVID-19. Germline trimming cut 0 bases from V and 7 bases from J; bases unmatched to any gene: 19. The CDR3 contains 19 residues. Germline assignment: CDR1 DFQATT and CDR2 SNEGSKA (reference sequence). From 5'RACE with constant-segment primers came TCR alpha and TCR beta cDNA libraries that carried sample barcodes and UMIs. TCRdb reprocessed the 5' RACE reads with MiXCR, giving one entry per CDR3 protein. The data hold about 290,000 distinct CDR3 sequences, with 15% observed a single time. The V and J genes are TRBV20-1 and TRBJ2-1; 9 bases are shared with TRBD2. This receptor was obtained from a man between 18 and 29 years old who had mild COVID-19 (a few samples of this study predate the infection). Cell type and time point are not known. Source material: PBMCs or a T cell subset sorted from them (not recorded which). The CDR3 here is CSARDLIRDVAGVPNEQFF. Here the CDR3 DNA reads TGCAGTGCTAGAGATCTTATTCGGGATGTAGCGGGGGTTCCAAATGAGCAGTTCTTC.